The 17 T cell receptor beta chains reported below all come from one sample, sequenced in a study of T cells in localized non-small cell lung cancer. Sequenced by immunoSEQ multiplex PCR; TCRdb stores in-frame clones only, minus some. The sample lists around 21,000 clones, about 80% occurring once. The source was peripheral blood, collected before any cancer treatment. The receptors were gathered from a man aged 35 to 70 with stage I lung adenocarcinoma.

The CDR3 region is CASSTGSATNEKLFF. CDR3 bases: TGTGCCAGCAGCACCGGGTCTGCAACTAATGAAAAACTGTTTTTT. This chain connects TRBV28 to TRBJ1-4; D not resolved. V was shortened by 6 bases and J by 0 bases, with 11 bases between the two germline ends. The V gene's germline CDR1 is MDHEN and CDR2 SYDVKM. The length of the CDR3 is 15 residues.

The CDR3 region is CASSEVLDRSNYGYTF. The CDR3 nucleotides are TGTGCCAGCAGTGAAGTTCTGGACAGGTCTAACTATGGCTACACCTTC. V and J are TRBV2 and TRBJ1-2, with 7 bases matching TRBD1. Losses at the gene ends were 1 base for V and 0 bases for J; bases not matched to a gene: 5. The CDR3 is made up of 16 amino acids. Looked up from germline, CDR1 is SNHLY and CDR2 is FYNNEI.

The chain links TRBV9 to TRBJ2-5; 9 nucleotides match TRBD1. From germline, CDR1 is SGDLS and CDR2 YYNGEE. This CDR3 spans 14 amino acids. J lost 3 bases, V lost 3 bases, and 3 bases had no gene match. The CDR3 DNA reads TGTGCCAGCAGCGACGGGACAGGGAAAGAGACCCAGTACTTC. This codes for CASSDGTGKETQYF.

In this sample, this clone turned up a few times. The CDR3 bases are TGTGCCAGCAGCTTAGTTCGGGAGTCAGTGTTCGATGAGCAGTTCTTC. It is translated as CASSLVRESVFDEQFF. This chain links TRBV7-9 with TRBJ2-1, with a weak D call TRBD2 (6 bases). V gave up 1 base and J gave up 8 bases, with 18 bases separating them. Germline lookup yields CDR1 SEHNR and CDR2 FQNEAQ (reference sequence). CDR3 size: 16 residues.

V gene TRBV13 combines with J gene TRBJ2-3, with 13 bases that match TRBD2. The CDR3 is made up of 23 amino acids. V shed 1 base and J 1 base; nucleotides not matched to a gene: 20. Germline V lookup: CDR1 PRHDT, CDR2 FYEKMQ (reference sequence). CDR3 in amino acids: CASSLEGLAGRDRMRSRTDTQYF. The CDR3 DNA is TGTGCCAGCAGCTTAGAGGGACTAGCGGGACGGGATCGGATGCGGAGTCGCACAGATACGCAGTATTTT.

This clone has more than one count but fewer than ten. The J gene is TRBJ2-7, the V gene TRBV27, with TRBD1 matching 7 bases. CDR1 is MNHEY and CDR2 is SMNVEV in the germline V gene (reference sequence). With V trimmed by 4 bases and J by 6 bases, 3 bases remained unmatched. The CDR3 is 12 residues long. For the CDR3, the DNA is TGTGCCAGCAGTTGGACAGGAGGCGAGCAGTACTTC. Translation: CASSWTGGEQYF.

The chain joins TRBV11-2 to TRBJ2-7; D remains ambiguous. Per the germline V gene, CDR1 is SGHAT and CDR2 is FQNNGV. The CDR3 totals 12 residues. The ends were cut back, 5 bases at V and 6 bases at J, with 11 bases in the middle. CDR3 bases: TGTGCCAGCAGCCCTGATGGAGCCGAGCAGTACTTC. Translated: CASSPDGAEQYF. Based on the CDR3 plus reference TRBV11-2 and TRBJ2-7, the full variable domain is EAGVAQSPRYKIIEKRQSVAFWCNPISGHATLYWYQQILGQGPKLLIQFQNNGVVDDSQLPKDRFSAERLKGVDSTLKIQPAKLEDSAVYLCASSPDGAEQYFGPGTRLTVT.

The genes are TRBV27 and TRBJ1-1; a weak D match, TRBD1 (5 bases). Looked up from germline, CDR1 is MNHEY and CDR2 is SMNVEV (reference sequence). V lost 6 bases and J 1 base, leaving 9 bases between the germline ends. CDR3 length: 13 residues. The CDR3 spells CASRRGGNTEAFF. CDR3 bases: TGTGCCAGCAGACGCGGGGGGAACACTGAAGCTTTCTTT.

The CDR3 loop is CSGGRHTEAFF. CDR3 sequence (DNA): TGCAGCGGTGGACGGCACACTGAAGCTTTCTTT. The chain uses TRBV29-1 and TRBJ1-1, with D unresolved. The CDR3 spans 11 residues. Trimming left V 7 bases short and J 3 bases short, with 9 bases between. Per germline, CDR1 SQVTM and CDR2 ANQGSEA.

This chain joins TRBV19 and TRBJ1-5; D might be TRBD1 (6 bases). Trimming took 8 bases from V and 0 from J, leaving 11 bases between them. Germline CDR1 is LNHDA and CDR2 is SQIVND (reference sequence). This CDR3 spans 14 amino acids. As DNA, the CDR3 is TGTGCCAGTCGGACAGAGTATAGCAATCAGCCCCAGCATTTT. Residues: CASRTEYSNQPQHF.

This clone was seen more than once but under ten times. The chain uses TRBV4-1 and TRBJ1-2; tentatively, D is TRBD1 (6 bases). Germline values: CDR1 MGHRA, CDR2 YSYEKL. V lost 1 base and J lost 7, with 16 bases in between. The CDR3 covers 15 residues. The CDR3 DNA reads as TGCGCCAGCAGCCAAGGCTGGACCACAGGGTCTGGCTACACCTTC. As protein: CASSQGWTTGSGYTF.

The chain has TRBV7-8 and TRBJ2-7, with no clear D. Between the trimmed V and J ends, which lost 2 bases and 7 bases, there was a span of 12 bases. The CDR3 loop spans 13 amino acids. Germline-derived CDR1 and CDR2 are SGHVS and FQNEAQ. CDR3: CASSLKAPGEQYF. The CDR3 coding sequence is TGTGCCAGCAGCTTAAAGGCCCCTGGGGAGCAGTACTTC.

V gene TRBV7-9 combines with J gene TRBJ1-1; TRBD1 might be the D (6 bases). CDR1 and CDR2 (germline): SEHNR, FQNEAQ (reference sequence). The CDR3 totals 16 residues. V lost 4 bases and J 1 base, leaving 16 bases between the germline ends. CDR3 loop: CASSSSPDRRNTEAFF. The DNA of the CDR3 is TGTGCCAGCAGCTCCTCCCCCGACAGGAGGAACACTGAAGCTTTCTTT.

Here the CDR3 reads CASSLLAGGTDTQYF. The CDR3 bases are TGTGCCAGCAGCTTACTAGCGGGGGGGACAGATACGCAGTATTTT. The chain uses TRBV7-8 and TRBJ2-3, with 12 bases fitting TRBD2. Germline V gene data show CDR1 as SGHVS and CDR2 as FQNEAQ. The junction had 0 bases not matched to a gene; V was cut back by 2 bases and J by 3 bases. The CDR3 runs to 15 residues.

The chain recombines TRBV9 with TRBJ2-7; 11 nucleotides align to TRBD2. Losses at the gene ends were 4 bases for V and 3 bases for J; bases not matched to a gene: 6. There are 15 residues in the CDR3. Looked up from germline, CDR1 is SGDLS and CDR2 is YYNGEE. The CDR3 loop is CASSPQGTSGYEQYF. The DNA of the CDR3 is TGTGCCAGCAGCCCACAAGGGACTAGCGGCTACGAGCAGTACTTC.

The CDR3 loop reads CASSLAVQETQYF. CDR3 bases: TGCGCCAGCAGCTTGGCGGTCCAAGAGACCCAGTACTTC. The gene calls are TRBV5-1 and TRBJ2-5; D remains ambiguous. With 0 bases removed from V and 1 base from J, the gap between germline ends came to 4 bases. Germline CDR1 SGHRS, CDR2 YFSETQ. The CDR3 contains 13 residues.

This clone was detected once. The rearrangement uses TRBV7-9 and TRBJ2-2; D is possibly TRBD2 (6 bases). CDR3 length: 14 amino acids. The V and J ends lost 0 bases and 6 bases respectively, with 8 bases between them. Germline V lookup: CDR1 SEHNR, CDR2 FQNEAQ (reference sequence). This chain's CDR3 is CASSLAGGAGELFF. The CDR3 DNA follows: TGTGCCAGCAGCTTAGCCGGGGGAGCCGGGGAGCTGTTTTTT.